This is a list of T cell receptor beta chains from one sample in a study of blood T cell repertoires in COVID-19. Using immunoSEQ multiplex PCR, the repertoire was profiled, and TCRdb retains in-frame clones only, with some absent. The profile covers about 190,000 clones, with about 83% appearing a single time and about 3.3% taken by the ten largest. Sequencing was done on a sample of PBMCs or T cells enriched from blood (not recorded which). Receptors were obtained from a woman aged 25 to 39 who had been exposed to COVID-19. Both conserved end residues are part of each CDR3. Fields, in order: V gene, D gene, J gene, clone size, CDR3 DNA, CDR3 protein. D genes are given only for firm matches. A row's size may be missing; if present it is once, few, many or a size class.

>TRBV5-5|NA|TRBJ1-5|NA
TGTGCCAGCAGCACAGGGTCCGAGCAGCCCCAGCATTTT
CASSTGSEQPQHF
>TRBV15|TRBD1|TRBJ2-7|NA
TGTGCCACATCGGACAGGCCCGACTCCTACGAGCAGTACTTC
CATSDRPDSYEQYF
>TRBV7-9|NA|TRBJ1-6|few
TGTGCCAGCAGCGAAGCGAATTCACCCCTCCACTTT
CASSEANSPLHF
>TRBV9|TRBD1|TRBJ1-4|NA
TGTGCCAGCAGCCCGGGGACAGGGGGCTTAGAAAAACTGTTTTTT
CASSPGTGGLEKLFF
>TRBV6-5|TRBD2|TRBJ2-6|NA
TGTGCCAGCAGGCGGGGGGTTGGGGCCAACGTCCTGACTTTC
CASRRGVGANVLTF
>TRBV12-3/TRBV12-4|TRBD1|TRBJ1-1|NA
TGTGCCAGCAGCGATCCGGGACAGGGAAAGGAAAACTTT
CASSDPGQGKENF
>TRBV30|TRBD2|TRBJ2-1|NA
TGTGCCTGGAGTGTAGTTGGCGCGGGGGGGTCAAATGAGCAGTTCTTC
CAWSVVGAGGSNEQFF
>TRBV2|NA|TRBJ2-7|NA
TGTGCCAGCAGGTATTTCCCCAGTGGCCACGAGCAGTACTTC
CASRYFPSGHEQYF
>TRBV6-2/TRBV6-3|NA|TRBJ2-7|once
TGTGCCAGCAGTGGAGGTTCCTACGAGCAGTACTTC
CASSGGSYEQYF
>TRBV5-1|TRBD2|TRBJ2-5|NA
TGCGCCAGCAGCTTGGGGCTAGCGGTTCAGGAGACCCAGTACTTC
CASSLGLAVQETQYF
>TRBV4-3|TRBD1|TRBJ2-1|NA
TGCGCCAGCAGCCAAGCCCAGGGGGCCGGGACCCAGTTCTTC
CASSQAQGAGTQFF
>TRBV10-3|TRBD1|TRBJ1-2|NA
TGTGCCATCAGCAAAGACAGGGGCGGTGGCTACACCTTC
CAISKDRGGGYTF
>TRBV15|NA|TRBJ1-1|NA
TGTGCCACCGCGGGCTGGAACACTGAAGCTTTCTTT
CATAGWNTEAFF
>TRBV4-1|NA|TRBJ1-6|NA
TGCGCCAGCAGCCAAGTGTCCCAACAGCGGAGCTCCTATAATTCACCCCTCCACTTT
CASSQVSQQRSSYNSPLHF
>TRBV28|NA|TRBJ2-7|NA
TGTGCCAGCAGTTTACATCTCTCAGAAGCCTACGAGCAGTACTTC
CASSLHLSEAYEQYF
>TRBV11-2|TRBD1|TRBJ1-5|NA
TGTGCCAGCAGCATAGGGACAGGGGGTTATCAGCCCCAGCATTTT
CASSIGTGGYQPQHF
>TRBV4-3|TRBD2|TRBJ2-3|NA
TGCGCCAGCAGCCCCGGACTAGCGACAGATACGCAGTATTTT
CASSPGLATDTQYF
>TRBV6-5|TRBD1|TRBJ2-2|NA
TGTGCCAGCAGTTACTCTAGGGCAGGGGGACGGGGGGAGCTGTTTTTT
CASSYSRAGGRGELFF
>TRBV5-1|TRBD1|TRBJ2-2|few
TGCGCCAGCAGCCCCGACAGGGCGGGGGAGCTGTTTTTT
CASSPDRAGELFF
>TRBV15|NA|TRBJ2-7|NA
TGTGCCACCAGCACACACCAAATTGGCGAGCAGTACTTC
CATSTHQIGEQYF
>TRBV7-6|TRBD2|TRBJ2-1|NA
TGTGCCAGCAGCTTTAGCGGGGGCACCTACAATGAGCAGTTCTTC
CASSFSGGTYNEQFF
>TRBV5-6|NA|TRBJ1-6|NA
TGTGCCAGCAGCTGGGGGGTCGAGTCCTATAATTCACCCCTCCACTTT
CASSWGVESYNSPLHF
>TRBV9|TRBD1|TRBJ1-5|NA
TGTGCCAGCAGCTATCCGGACAGGTTCTCCCGAGGGCAGCCCCAGCATTTT
CASSYPDRFSRGQPQHF
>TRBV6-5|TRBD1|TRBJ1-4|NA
TGTGCCAGCATCTCGCCGGGACAGCCTAATGAAAAACTGTTTTTT
CASISPGQPNEKLFF
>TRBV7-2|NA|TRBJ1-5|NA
TGTGCCAGCAGCTTAGTCGGACAGCCTCAGCCCCAGCATTTT
CASSLVGQPQPQHF
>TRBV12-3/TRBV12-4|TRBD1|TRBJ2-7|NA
TGTGCCAGCAGCCCCGGACAGGGAACCGAGCAGTACTTC
CASSPGQGTEQYF
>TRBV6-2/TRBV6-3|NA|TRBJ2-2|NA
TGTGCCAGCAGCACCCTCGGGGGAGGATTTGCCGGGGAGCTGTTTTTT
CASSTLGGGFAGELFF
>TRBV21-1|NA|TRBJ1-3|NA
TGTGCCAGCAGCAAGCGAGACAGGGGGATCTCTGGAAACACCATATATTTT
CASSKRDRGISGNTIYF
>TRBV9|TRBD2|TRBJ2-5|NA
TGTGCCAGCAGCGTAGAGTCACTAGCGGGTCAAGAGACCCAGTACTTC
CASSVESLAGQETQYF
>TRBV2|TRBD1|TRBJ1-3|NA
TGTGCCAGCAGTGACGGGACAGGGGCTTTCTCTGGAAACACCATATATTTT
CASSDGTGAFSGNTIYF
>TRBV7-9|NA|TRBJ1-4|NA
TGTGCCAGCAGCTTAGCGCGGGCGGGCGAAAAACTGTTTTTT
CASSLARAGEKLFF
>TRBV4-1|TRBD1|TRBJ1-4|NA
TGCGCCAGCAGCCAAGGGGGACAGAGAGGACGTCAGAATGAAAAACTGTTTTTT
CASSQGGQRGRQNEKLFF
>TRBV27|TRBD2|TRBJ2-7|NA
TGTGCCAGCAGTTTATCCCCTAGCGGTTACGAGCAGTACTTC
CASSLSPSGYEQYF
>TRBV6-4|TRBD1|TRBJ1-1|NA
TGTGCCAGCAGAAGGACAGGGAGTCACACTGAAGCTTTCTTT
CASRRTGSHTEAFF
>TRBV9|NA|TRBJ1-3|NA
TGTGCCAGCAGCGTGGCAGGGATCTCTGGAAACACCATATATTTT
CASSVAGISGNTIYF
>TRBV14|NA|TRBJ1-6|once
TGTGCCAGCAGCCAAGAAGCGTACGCATCCTATAATTCACCCCTCCACTTT
CASSQEAYASYNSPLHF
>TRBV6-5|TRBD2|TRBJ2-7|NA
TGTGCCAGCAGTTACACCGGCGGGGGGGCCCCGTACGAGCAGTACTTC
CASSYTGGGAPYEQYF
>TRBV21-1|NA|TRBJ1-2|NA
TGTGCCAGCAGCTCCTGGAACAGGGGGAGGGGTGGCTACACCTTC
CASSSWNRGRGGYTF
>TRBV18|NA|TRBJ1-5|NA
TGTGCCAGCTCACCGGAGGGAGGGTTGAGCAATCAGCCCCAGCATTTT
CASSPEGGLSNQPQHF
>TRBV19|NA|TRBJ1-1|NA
TGTGCCAGTAGTTTCCTCCGGGACTCAGCTTTCTTT
CASSFLRDSAFF
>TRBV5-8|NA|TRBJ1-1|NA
TGTGCCAGCAGCTTGGGGCGGGGGCGGACTGAAGCTTTCTTT
CASSLGRGRTEAFF
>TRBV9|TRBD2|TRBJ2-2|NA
TGTGCCAGCAGCGATCTAGCGGGGACCGGGGAGCTGTTTTTT
CASSDLAGTGELFF
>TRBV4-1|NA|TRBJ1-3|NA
TGCGCCAGCAGCCAACTTGGAAACACCATATATTTT
CASSQLGNTIYF
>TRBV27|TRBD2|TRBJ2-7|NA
TGTGCCAGCACCCCGACGGGGGGGCCCGACGAGCAGTACTTC
CASTPTGGPDEQYF
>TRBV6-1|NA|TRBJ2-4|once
TGTGCCAGCAGTGAAGGGGCAGGAGCCAAAAACATTCAGTACTTC
CASSEGAGAKNIQYF
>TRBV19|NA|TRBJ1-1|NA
TGTGCCAGTAGTAGGACATCGATCATCATGAACACTGAAGCTTTCTTT
CASSRTSIIMNTEAFF
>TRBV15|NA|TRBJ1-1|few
TGTGCCACCAGCTGGTCGGTAAACACTGAAGCTTTCTTT
CATSWSVNTEAFF
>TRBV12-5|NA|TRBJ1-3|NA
TGTGCTAGTGCCATCGACTGGAGCTCTGGAAACACCATATATTTT
CASAIDWSSGNTIYF
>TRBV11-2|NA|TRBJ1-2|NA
TGTGCCAGCAGGCGGGGATCCGACTATGGCTACACCTTC
CASRRGSDYGYTF
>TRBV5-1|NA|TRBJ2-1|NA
TGCGCCAGCAGCTTTGTGGGGGCAACATCCTACAATGAGCAGTTCTTC
CASSFVGATSYNEQFF
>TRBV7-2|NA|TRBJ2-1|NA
TGTGCCAGCAGCTTAGGAGCGGTGAACAATGAGCAGTTCTTC
CASSLGAVNNEQFF
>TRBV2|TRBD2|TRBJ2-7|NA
TGTGCCAGCAGTGAATGGAGGACTAGCGGCCGTGTCTCCTACGAGCAGTACTTC
CASSEWRTSGRVSYEQYF
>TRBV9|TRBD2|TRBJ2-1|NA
TGTGCCAGCAGCCAAACTAGCGGGGGGGCTCGGGAGCAGTTCTTC
CASSQTSGGAREQFF
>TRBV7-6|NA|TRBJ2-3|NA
TGTGCCAGCAGCTCAACCCCCACACATACGCAGTATTTT
CASSSTPTHTQYF
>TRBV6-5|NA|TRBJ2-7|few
TGTGCCAGCAGGAGCTCCTACGAGCAGTACTTC
CASRSSYEQYF